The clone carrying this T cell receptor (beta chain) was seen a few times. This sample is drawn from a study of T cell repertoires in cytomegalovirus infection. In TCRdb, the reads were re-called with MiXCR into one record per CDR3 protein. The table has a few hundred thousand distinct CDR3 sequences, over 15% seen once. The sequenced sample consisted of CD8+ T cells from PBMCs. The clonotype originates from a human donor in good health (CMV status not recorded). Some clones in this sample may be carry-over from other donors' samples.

CDR3 sequence reads: CASTGQGFYEQYF. Here the CDR3 DNA reads TGTGCCAGCACCGGACAGGGGTTCTACGAGCAGTACTTC. The chain has TRBV6-2 or TRBV6-3 and TRBJ2-7; the match to TRBD1 covers 9 bases. The V gene's germline CDR1 is MNHEY and CDR2 SVGEGT. The CDR3 has 13 residues. The V and J ends lost 7 bases and 3 bases, in that order; junction bases with no gene match: 4.